These 7 T cell receptor beta chains originate from one sample sequenced in a study of CD8 T cells in ankylosing spondylitis. Findings and limits, study-wide: It appeared that ankylosing spondylitis blood was characterized by a TCR beta motif of several highly homologous variants.

TCRdb re-analysed the 5' RACE reads in MiXCR, keeping a single row per CDR3 protein. This sample carries around 130,000 distinct CDR3 sequences, over 15% of them seen once, and the ten largest clones take about 30%. Their antigens are not known. The sample consisted of blood, either unsorted or a sorted T cell fraction (not recorded which). The origin of the receptors is a male donor with ankylosing spondylitis.

The rearrangement joins TRBV7-2 to TRBJ2-7; 7 bases are shared with TRBD2. The CDR3 length is 14 residues. The germline V gene encodes CDR1 SGHTA and CDR2 FQGNSA. V was clipped by 5 bases and J by 4 bases; unmatched bases: 8. This chain's CDR3 is CASSLGLGPYEQYF. The DNA for the CDR3 is TGTGCCAGCAGCCTCGGACTAGGCCCTTACGAGCAGTACTTC.

The chain links TRBV7-9 to TRBJ2-7, with 11 bases aligning to TRBD1. Trimming at V came to 7 bases and at J to 5 bases, leaving 7 bases not matched to a gene. Germline CDR1 is SEHNR and CDR2 is FQNEAQ (reference sequence). There are 14 residues in the CDR3. The CDR3 nucleotides are TGTGCCAGCATTTCGGGACAGGGGGATCACGAGCAGTACTTC. This gives the protein CASISGQGDHEQYF. Full variable domain (outside the CDR3, taken from reference TRBV7-9 and TRBJ2-7): DTGVSQNPRHKITKRGQNVTFRCDPISEHNRLYWYRQTLGQGPEFLTYFQNEAQLEKSRLLSDRFSAERPKGSFSTLEIQRTEQGDSAMYLCASISGQGDHEQYFGPGTRLTVT.

This sequence joins TRBV15 and TRBJ2-7; 7 positions agree with TRBD1. Losses at the gene ends were 0 bases for V and 4 bases for J; bases not matched to a gene: 12. The CDR3 covers 17 residues. The V gene's germline CDR1 is LNHNV and CDR2 YYDKDF (reference sequence). CDR3 loop: CATSRDLVDRVEYEQYF. DNA for the CDR3: TGTGCCACCAGCAGAGATCTAGTAGACAGGGTCGAGTACGAGCAGTACTTC.

J is TRBJ2-7 and V is TRBV20-1; D possibly corresponds to TRBD2 (5 bases). V was clipped by 0 bases and J by 0 bases, with 12 bases between them. CDR1 is DFQATT and CDR2 is SNEGSKA in the germline V gene (reference sequence). CDR3 length: 15 residues. CDR3 coding DNA: TGCAGTGCTAGAGATTTGACGGGAAGCTCCTACGAGCAGTACTTC. It is translated as CSARDLTGSSYEQYF.

The count of this clonotype is one. The chain carries TRBV27 and TRBJ2-7; TRBD1 or TRBD2 may be the D gene (7 bases each). Trimming stripped 6 bases from V and 4 bases from J, with 16 bases between. The CDR3 sequence is 14 residues long. Germline CDR1 is MNHEY and CDR2 is SMNVEV (reference sequence). The CDR3 coding sequence is TGTGCCAGCAGGGCGGGGGACAGAGATTACGAGCAGTACTTC. This sequence encodes CASRAGDRDYEQYF.

This clonotype was counted ten times or more. The chain links TRBV21-1 to TRBJ2-7; the D call TRBD2 from the table was never checked on the DNA. TRBV21-1 is a documented pseudogene. The CDR3 is made up of 18 amino acids. CDR3 loop: CASSLRRTPPRVPYEQYF. DNA for the CDR3: TGTGCCAGCAGCCTAAGGAGGACCCCTCCTCGGGTTCCCTACGAGCAGTACTTC.

The chain links TRBV6-1 to TRBJ2-1; TRBD2 agrees at 9 bases. The CDR3 is made up of 15 amino acids. CDR1 is MNHNS, CDR2 SASEGT, per germline. V trimming: 11 bases; J trimming: 6 bases; junction bases outside the gene matches: 14. CDR3 sequence: CACAGASGIINEQFF. The CDR3 DNA reads as TGTGCCTGCGCGGGGGCTAGCGGGATTATCAATGAGCAGTTCTTC.